These T cell receptor beta chains were read from a single sample in a study of CXCR3-negative and CXCR3-positive naive CD8 T cells. Following a re-call of the 5' RACE reads, TCRdb has one entry per CDR3 protein and lacks DNA. Its table lists 100,000 to 150,000 distinct CDR3 sequences. Sequenced: naive CXCR3- CD8+ T cells from blood. The receptors were gathered from a human donor in good health. Some clones in this sample may be carry-over from other donors' samples. CDR3s include the opening cysteine and the closing phenylalanine or tryptophan.

V gene,J gene,CDR3 protein
TRBV6-5,TRBJ2-7,CASSDRGLEYEQYF
TRBV10-3,TRBJ2-1,CAISEEVGLAGYNEQFF
TRBV4-1,TRBJ2-2,CASSQERSSGELFF
TRBV27,TRBJ1-5,CASSVYRDSNQPQHF
TRBV20-1,TRBJ2-7,CSARDLESYEQYF
TRBV4-1,TRBJ2-1,CASSLGQGWDNEQFF
TRBV7-9,TRBJ2-3,CASSSVRAGGRVLNTDTQYF
TRBV7-2,TRBJ2-5,CASSAPGQQETQYF
TRBV2,TRBJ2-3,CASSDKEQSTDTQYF
TRBV7-2,TRBJ2-2,CASSFPYIANTGELFF
TRBV29-1,TRBJ2-2,CSVELDGSGTGELFF
TRBV28,TRBJ2-1,CASSPRLSTYNEQFF
TRBV9,TRBJ1-1,CASSPSGLNAEAFF
TRBV6-5,TRBJ2-7,CASWGSYEQYF
TRBV7-3,TRBJ2-1,CASSSGLAGEVLFF
TRBV12-3/TRBV12-4,TRBJ1-1,CASSFGGTTEAFF
TRBV29-1,TRBJ2-4,CSVEDLLGSGRGPNIQYF
TRBV7-2,TRBJ1-1,CASSSPGALFTEAFF
TRBV5-1,TRBJ2-7,CASSPGTALTYEQYF
TRBV12-3/TRBV12-4,TRBJ2-1,CASSPPGQVPYNEQFF
TRBV5-1,TRBJ1-6,CASSYGEGLDSPLHF
TRBV12-3/TRBV12-4,TRBJ2-7,CASSFAILSYEQYF
TRBV29-1,TRBJ2-5,CSVELLAAQETQYF
TRBV5-1,TRBJ2-7,CASSFRRESYEQYF
TRBV5-1,TRBJ1-2,CASSGNVYTRWNGYTF
TRBV6-2/TRBV6-3,TRBJ2-3,CASSPLAGGDTQYF
TRBV4-1,TRBJ2-7,CASSPSHQTYEQYF
TRBV28,TRBJ2-1,CASSPRGPYNEQFF
TRBV29-1,TRBJ2-3,CSVPGTGSRRTDTQYF